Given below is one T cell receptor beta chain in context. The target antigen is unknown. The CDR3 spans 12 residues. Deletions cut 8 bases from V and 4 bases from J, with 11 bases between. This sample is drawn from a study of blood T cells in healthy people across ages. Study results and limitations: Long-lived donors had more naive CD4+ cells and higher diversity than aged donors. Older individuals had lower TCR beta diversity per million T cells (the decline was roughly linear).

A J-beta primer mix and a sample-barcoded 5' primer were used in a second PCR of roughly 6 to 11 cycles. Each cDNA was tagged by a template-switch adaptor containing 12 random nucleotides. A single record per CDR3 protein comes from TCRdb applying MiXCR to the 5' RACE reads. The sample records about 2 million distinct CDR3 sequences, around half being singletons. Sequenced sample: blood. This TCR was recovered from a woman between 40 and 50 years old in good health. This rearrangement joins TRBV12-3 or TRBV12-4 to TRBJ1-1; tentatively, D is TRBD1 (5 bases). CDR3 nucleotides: TGTGCCAGCTCGGGGCGAAGCACTGAAGCTTTCTTT. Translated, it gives CASSGRSTEAFF.